A selection of T cell receptor beta chains follows, all from one sample in a study of T cell changes during pregnancy in multiple sclerosis. Sequencing used immunoSEQ multiplex PCR; TCRdb keeps in-frame clones, though not all of them. The table shows about 29,000 clones, with 85% to 95% occurring only once. Sequenced here: CD8+ T cells from peripheral blood mononuclear cells, sampled before pregnancy. The receptors shown here come from a female donor with multiple sclerosis, enrolled in a pregnancy study. Both conserved end residues are part of each CDR3. Each record gives: CDR3 protein, CDR3 DNA, D gene, V gene, J gene. The D gene is left open where the match is weak.

cdr3_aa: CASSPTRTGSGNTGELFF; cdr3_nt: TGTGCCAGCAGCCCCACTCGGACAGGGTCTGGGAACACCGGGGAGCTGTTTTTT; d_call: TRBD1; v_call: TRBV7-9; j_call: TRBJ2-2
cdr3_aa: CASSFGLAGINEQFF; cdr3_nt: TGTGCCAGCAGCTTTGGGCTAGCGGGAATCAATGAGCAGTTCTTC; d_call: TRBD2; v_call: TRBV11-2; j_call: TRBJ2-1
cdr3_aa: CASRPTTGMETDTQYF; cdr3_nt: TGTGCCAGCAGACCTACTACTGGCATGGAGACAGATACGCAGTATTTT; d_call: -; v_call: TRBV27; j_call: TRBJ2-3
cdr3_aa: CASPGLVIQDTQYF; cdr3_nt: TGTGCCAGCCCCGGACTAGTAATACAGGATACGCAGTATTTT; d_call: TRBD2; v_call: TRBV2; j_call: TRBJ2-3
cdr3_aa: CASTIIPDAAYEQYF; cdr3_nt: TGTGCCAGCACCATAATCCCTGACGCGGCCTACGAGCAGTACTTC; d_call: -; v_call: TRBV11-2; j_call: TRBJ2-7
cdr3_aa: CAISDLQNSNQPQHF; cdr3_nt: TGTGCCATCAGTGATTTACAAAATAGCAATCAGCCCCAGCATTTT; d_call: -; v_call: TRBV10-3; j_call: TRBJ1-5
cdr3_aa: CAIGGRKNEKLFF; cdr3_nt: TGTGCCATCGGCGGGCGGAAGAATGAAAAACTGTTTTTT; d_call: -; v_call: TRBV2; j_call: TRBJ1-4
cdr3_aa: CASSAQTGERVGELFF; cdr3_nt: TGTGCCAGCAGTGCCCAGACAGGGGAAAGGGTCGGGGAGCTGTTTTTT; d_call: TRBD1; v_call: TRBV27; j_call: TRBJ2-2
cdr3_aa: CASSRATGGPGELHF; cdr3_nt: TGTGCCAGCAGCCGAGCCACAGGGGGCCCGGGGGAGCTCCACTTT; d_call: TRBD1; v_call: TRBV4-2; j_call: TRBJ1-6
cdr3_aa: CASSVGWAGGPSYEQYF; cdr3_nt: TGTGCCAGCAGCGTAGGATGGGCGGGGGGGCCCTCCTACGAGCAGTACTTC; d_call: TRBD2; v_call: TRBV9; j_call: TRBJ2-7
cdr3_aa: CASRPGQGLSNYGYTF; cdr3_nt: TGTGCCAGCAGGCCGGGACAGGGGCTATCTAACTATGGCTACACCTTC; d_call: TRBD1; v_call: TRBV27; j_call: TRBJ1-2
cdr3_aa: CASSVQREPADTQYF; cdr3_nt: TGTGCCAGCAGCGTACAGCGGGAGCCCGCAGATACGCAGTATTTT; d_call: TRBD2; v_call: TRBV9; j_call: TRBJ2-3
cdr3_aa: CASFRETYNEQFF; cdr3_nt: TGTGCCAGCTTTCGGGAGACCTACAATGAGCAGTTCTTC; d_call: -; v_call: TRBV18; j_call: TRBJ2-1
cdr3_aa: CASSQVRGDYEQYF; cdr3_nt: TGCGCCAGCAGCCAAGTGCGGGGGGACTACGAGCAGTACTTC; d_call: TRBD2; v_call: TRBV4-1; j_call: TRBJ2-7
cdr3_aa: CASSQDTRQGLATDTQYF; cdr3_nt: TGCGCCAGCAGCCAAGATACTAGACAGGGCCTAGCCACAGATACGCAGTATTTT; d_call: TRBD1; v_call: TRBV4-1; j_call: TRBJ2-3
cdr3_aa: CASTGSGNQPQHF; cdr3_nt: TGTGCCAGCACGGGTAGTGGCAATCAGCCCCAGCATTTT; d_call: -; v_call: TRBV2; j_call: TRBJ1-5
cdr3_aa: CASSEGWSGTGDEAFF; cdr3_nt: TGTGCCAGCAGTGAAGGGTGGTCCGGGACAGGGGATGAAGCTTTCTTT; d_call: TRBD1; v_call: TRBV27; j_call: TRBJ1-1